The 12 T cell receptor beta chains given below trace back to one sample, sequenced in a study of blood T cell repertoires in COVID-19. Data came from immunoSEQ multiplex PCR; TCRdb stores just in-frame clones and leaves some out. In the table there are some 110,000 clones, 75% to 95% of which are singletons. The sample was peripheral blood. Receptors were obtained from a human donor in a cohort sampled during active COVID-19.

The chain employs TRBV3-1 (or the pseudogene TRBV3-2) and TRBJ1-2, with D unresolved. Trimming cost V 2 bases and J 3 bases, with 19 bases left between them. In germline, CDR1 is LGHDT, CDR2 YNNKEL (reference sequence). CDR3 length: 17 residues. The CDR3: CASSQFPRDLFDYGYTF. In DNA, the CDR3 is TGTGCCAGCAGCCAATTCCCCCGGGATCTTTTTGACTATGGCTACACCTTC.

The V and J genes are TRBV6-1 and TRBJ1-2; no clear D. The V gene lost 3 bases and the J gene lost 3 bases, with 20 bases spanning the gap. Germline V gives CDR1 MNHNS, CDR2 SASEGT. This CDR3 has 17 residues. CDR3 sequence: CASSDMKRGPLDYGYTF. The CDR3, as DNA: TGTGCCAGCAGTGATATGAAGAGAGGGCCCTTGGACTATGGCTACACCTTC.

V and J are TRBV7-8 and TRBJ2-5; D uncertain. Germline V gene lookup returns CDR1 SGHVS and CDR2 FQNEAQ. The length of the CDR3 is 13 residues. V was cut by 8 bases and J by 2 bases, with 12 bases left in between. The CDR3 protein is CASAQDWQETQYF. The CDR3 DNA reads as TGTGCCAGCGCCCAAGACTGGCAAGAGACCCAGTACTTC.

The chain carries TRBV7-9 and TRBJ1-1; D gene unclear. Germline values: CDR1 SEHNR, CDR2 FQNEAQ (reference sequence). V was cut by 5 bases and J by 4 bases, with 14 bases left in between. The CDR3 has 14 residues. CDR3 residues: CASSLSPPPTEAFF. For the CDR3, the DNA is TGTGCCAGCAGCCTGTCTCCCCCCCCCACTGAAGCTTTCTTT.

This chain links TRBV11-2 with TRBJ2-5; 7 bases match TRBD1. Germline lookup yields CDR1 SGHAT and CDR2 FQNNGV. The CDR3 contains 14 residues. The V and J ends lost 5 bases and 2 bases, in that order; junction bases with no gene match: 5. This CDR3 reads CASSQRQGQETQYF. DNA for the CDR3: TGTGCCAGCAGCCAACGACAGGGTCAAGAGACCCAGTACTTC.

The chain carries TRBV7-2 and TRBJ2-5; 8 nucleotides align to TRBD2. The CDR3 loop spans 14 amino acids. Germline V gene lookup returns CDR1 SGHTA and CDR2 FQGNSA. Unmatched junction bases numbered 6, after V lost 4 bases and J lost 5 bases. This chain's CDR3 is CASSSSGRRETQYF. The DNA for the CDR3 is TGTGCCAGCAGCTCGAGCGGGAGACGGGAGACCCAGTACTTC.

The V call is TRBV5-1, the J call TRBJ1-6; the D is unclear. Trimming took 2 bases from V and 7 from J, leaving 7 bases between them. Germline assignment: CDR1 SGHRS and CDR2 YFSETQ. The CDR3 loop spans 13 amino acids. Written as DNA, the CDR3 is TGCGCCAGCAGCTTCCGGGAGAATTCACCCCTCCACTTT. It yields the protein CASSFRENSPLHF.

The count of this clone is one. This sequence joins TRBV19 and TRBJ1-1, with a possible D match to TRBD1 (6 bases). This CDR3 has 14 amino acids. Germline-derived CDR1 and CDR2 are LNHDA and SQIVND (reference sequence). CDR3 amino acids: CATGPGTSNTEAFF. The CDR3 coding sequence is TGTGCAACTGGCCCGGGGACATCGAACACTGAAGCTTTCTTT.

The V call is TRBV7-9, the J call TRBJ2-1, with a tentative D call TRBD2 (5 bases). Deletions cut 3 bases from V and 1 base from J, with 7 bases between. Germline values: CDR1 SEHNR, CDR2 FQNEAQ (reference sequence). This CDR3 contains 14 residues. The DNA for the CDR3 is TGTGCCAGCAGCTTCGGGGAGTCCTACAATGAGCAGTTCTTC. Residues: CASSFGESYNEQFF.

This clone was observed a few times. The gene calls are TRBV5-6 and TRBJ2-5, with D maybe TRBD1 (6 bases). The CDR3 extends over 15 amino acids. V lost 2 bases, J lost 4 bases, and 15 bases lay in between. The V gene's germline CDR1 is SGHDT and CDR2 YYEEEE. The CDR3 here is CASSLGNGQIETQYF. In nucleotides, the CDR3 is TGTGCCAGCAGCTTAGGGAATGGACAGATAGAGACCCAGTACTTC.

This chain joins TRBV25-1 and TRBJ2-7, with 7 bases identical to TRBD2. CDR1 is MGHDK, CDR2 SYGVNS, per germline. After removal of 3 bases from V and 3 bases from J, the junction contained 8 bases not matched to a gene. This CDR3 has 15 residues. The CDR3 coding sequence is TGTGCCAGCAGTGACCCCGCGGGGGTGGTCTACGAGCAGTACTTC. Translating it yields CASSDPAGVVYEQYF.

In this sample, this clone turned up a few times. In DNA, the CDR3 is TGTGCCAGCAGTTTGCTGGGCGGCTACACCTTC. Protein sequence: CASSLLGGYTF. This rearrangement joins TRBV28 to TRBJ1-2; D gene ambiguous. The CDR3 totals 11 residues. Per the germline V gene, CDR1 is MDHEN and CDR2 is SYDVKM. V was trimmed by 3 bases and J by 8 bases, leaving 7 bases between them.